These 27 T cell receptor beta chains came from one sample sequenced in a study of T cell changes during pregnancy in multiple sclerosis. The data were produced by immunoSEQ multiplex PCR, yet TCRdb's version contains in-frame clones alone and is incomplete. The sample has about 22,000 clones; over 80% are singletons. Source: CD8+ T cells from peripheral blood mononuclear cells, taken in the third trimester of pregnancy. The receptors come from a female donor with multiple sclerosis, enrolled in a pregnancy study.

The rearrangement joins TRBV9 to TRBJ2-7; the match to TRBD1 covers 7 bases. The V gene's germline CDR1 is SGDLS and CDR2 YYNGEE. V trimming: 4 bases; J trimming: 2 bases; junction bases outside the gene matches: 6. The CDR3 spans 14 residues. The CDR3 region has the DNA TGTGCCAGCAGCCCGGGACAGCAAACCTACGAGCAGTACTTC. It translates to CASSPGQQTYEQYF.

The chain recombines TRBV6-6 with TRBJ2-1; 13 bases align to TRBD2. The germline gives CDR1 MNHNY, CDR2 SVGAGI (reference sequence). With V trimmed by 5 bases and J by 7 bases, 5 bases remained unmatched. CDR3 length: 15 amino acids. For the CDR3, the DNA is TGTGCCAGCAGTCCGGGACTAGCGGGGCAGAATGAGCAGTTCTTC. Translating it yields CASSPGLAGQNEQFF.

This clone appeared a single time. This chain connects TRBV7-2 to TRBJ2-7; 7 bases agree with TRBD1. Germline-derived CDR1 and CDR2 are SGHTA and FQGNSA. V trimming: 3 bases; J trimming: 2 bases; junction bases outside the gene matches: 7. The CDR3 is made up of 15 amino acids. CDR3 protein: CASSFYRGPTYEQYF. The CDR3 DNA reads as TGTGCCAGCAGCTTCTACAGGGGTCCCACCTACGAGCAGTACTTC.

This chain links TRBV7-6 with TRBJ2-3, with TRBD2 as a possible D gene (6 bases). Trimming took 1 base from V and 4 from J, leaving 15 bases between them. From germline, CDR1 is SGHVS and CDR2 FNYEAQ. The CDR3 has 16 amino acids. The CDR3 coding sequence is TGTGCCAGCAGCTTAGACACGGCGGGAAGATCAGATACGCAGTATTTT. Translating it yields CASSLDTAGRSDTQYF.

The chain employs TRBV19 and TRBJ1-1; D is unresolved. V was trimmed by 3 bases and J by 2 bases, leaving 7 bases between them. The CDR3 contains 13 residues. Per germline, CDR1 LNHDA and CDR2 SQIVND (reference sequence). In DNA form, the CDR3 reads TGTGCCAGTAGTATTGGGCCTAACACTGAAGCTTTCTTT. Translated: CASSIGPNTEAFF.

V usage is TRBV27 and J usage is TRBJ2-1; 15 bases match TRBD2. The germline V gene has CDR1 MNHEY and CDR2 SMNVEV (reference sequence). This CDR3 has 17 residues. Trimming removed 2 bases from V and 7 bases from J; junction bases left unmatched: 6. In DNA, the CDR3 is TGTGCCAGCAGTTTACGCGACGGGACTAGCGGGAGGAATGAGCAGTTCTTC. As protein: CASSLRDGTSGRNEQFF.

This clone was picked up one time. The V and J genes are TRBV19 and TRBJ2-1; D uncertain. The germline V gene encodes CDR1 LNHDA and CDR2 SQIVND (reference sequence). CDR3 length: 14 amino acids. The germline V and J ends were trimmed by 3 bases and 7 bases, with 13 bases remaining between them. The CDR3 region is CASSIGGYGNEQFF. CDR3 sequence (DNA): TGTGCCAGTAGTATCGGCGGATACGGGAATGAGCAGTTCTTC.

The chain joins TRBV9 to TRBJ1-1; tentatively, D is TRBD1 (5 bases). Germline loops: CDR1 SGDLS, CDR2 YYNGEE. There are 14 residues in the CDR3. V was trimmed by 0 bases and J by 4 bases, leaving 10 bases between them. The CDR3 loop reads CASSVEGVGTEAFF. The CDR3 DNA reads as TGTGCCAGCAGCGTAGAAGGGGTTGGCACTGAAGCTTTCTTT. Full variable domain (rest looked up from reference TRBV9 and TRBJ1-1): DSGVTQTPKHLITATGQRVTLRCSPRSGDLSVYWYQQSLDQGLQFLIQYYNGEERAKGNILERFSAQQFPDLHSELNLSSLELGDSALYFCASSVEGVGTEAFFGQGTRLTVV.

The V and J genes are TRBV4-2 and TRBJ2-1, with a tentative D call TRBD2 (6 bases). CDR1 LGHNA and CDR2 YNFKEQ come from the germline V gene. The length of the CDR3 is 13 residues. Trimming stripped 4 bases from V and 8 bases from J, with 12 bases between. The CDR3 DNA sequence: TGTGCCAGCAGCCTCGAACGCGGGGATGAGCAGTTCTTC. Residues: CASSLERGDEQFF.

J is TRBJ2-7 and V is TRBV11-2; TRBD1 matches at 7 bases. The CDR3 is 15 residues long. Germline V lookup: CDR1 SGHAT, CDR2 FQNNGV. Unmatched junction bases numbered 14, after V lost 5 bases and J lost 7 bases. The DNA of the CDR3 is TGTGCCAGCAGCGTACCTGGCACAGGGGCGAGAGAGCAGTACTTC. The encoded protein is CASSVPGTGAREQYF.

The table lists this clone with a count of one. The chain recombines TRBV4-1 with TRBJ1-3; D is uncertain. Germline V gene sequence: CDR1 MGHRA, CDR2 YSYEKL. Trimming cost V 0 bases and J 6 bases, with 21 bases left between them. The CDR3 totals 18 residues. The CDR3 DNA follows: TGCGCCAGCAGCCAAGATCCTTGGACTTCTGCCTACCTAAACACCATATATTTT. Translating gives CASSQDPWTSAYLNTIYF.

The CDR3 loop reads CASSSHPSGPPKSYTF. The CDR3 coding sequence is TGTGCCAGCAGTTCCCATCCGTCAGGGCCTCCGAAGAGCTACACCTTC. The chain couples TRBV5-6 to TRBJ1-2, with TRBD1 as a possible D gene (5 bases). This CDR3 comprises 16 residues. The ends were cut back, 5 bases at V and 9 bases at J, with 26 bases in the middle. Per the germline V gene, CDR1 is SGHDT and CDR2 is YYEEEE.

This rearrangement joins TRBV5-4 to TRBJ2-1; D possibly corresponds to TRBD2 (6 bases). Per the germline V gene, CDR1 is SGHNT and CDR2 is YYREEE (reference sequence). Trimming stripped 3 bases from V and 7 bases from J, with 11 bases between. CDR3 length: 13 residues. The CDR3 coding sequence is TGTGCCAGCAGCTGGGACTCGATTAATGAGCAGTTCTTC. Protein: CASSWDSINEQFF.

This chain links TRBV27 with TRBJ2-7; TRBD2 matches at 8 bases. The CDR3 runs 14 residues. Trimming cost V 5 bases and J 3 bases; bases outside gene matches: 6. The germline CDR1 and CDR2 sequences are MNHEY and SMNVEV (reference sequence). The CDR3 spells CASSIGLAYYEQYF. As DNA, the CDR3 is TGTGCCAGCAGTATTGGACTAGCCTACTACGAGCAGTACTTC.

In its sample, this clone was seen once. The V and J genes are TRBV19 and TRBJ2-6; tentatively, D is TRBD2 (5 bases). Trimming removed 1 base at V and 4 bases at J, with 8 bases between. The CDR3 loop spans 15 amino acids. The V gene's germline CDR1 is LNHDA and CDR2 SQIVND (reference sequence). This chain's CDR3 is CASSIGTLGANVLTF. CDR3 sequence (DNA): TGTGCCAGTAGTATAGGGACTTTAGGGGCCAACGTCCTGACTTTC.

CDR3 in amino acids: CASSVGTSGTTDTQYF. CDR3 coding DNA: TGTGCCAGCAGCGTCGGGACTAGCGGTACCACAGATACGCAGTATTTT. This sequence joins TRBV9 and TRBJ2-3, with TRBD2 identical over 11 bases. The CDR3 contains 16 residues. V dropped 2 bases and J dropped 2; count of bases not matched to a gene: 4. Germline CDR1 is SGDLS and CDR2 is YYNGEE.

The table lists this clone with a few counts. The chain is built from TRBV27 and TRBJ2-1, with D perhaps matching TRBD2 (6 bases). The CDR3 length is 15 residues. Germline V gene lookup returns CDR1 MNHEY and CDR2 SMNVEV (reference sequence). Trimming stripped 10 bases from V and 8 bases from J, with 24 bases between. The CDR3 loop is CATKPREYTDYEQFF. CDR3 nucleotide sequence: TGTGCCACCAAACCTCGGGAGTATACGGACTATGAGCAGTTCTTC.

V usage is TRBV7-9 and J usage is TRBJ1-1, with unresolved D. Trimming removed 5 bases at V and 7 bases at J, with 17 bases between. CDR1 is SEHNR, CDR2 FQNEAQ, per germline (reference sequence). The CDR3 loop spans 14 amino acids. CDR3 amino acids: CASSRTREIREAFF. CDR3 nucleotides: TGTGCCAGCAGCCGAACAAGGGAGATACGTGAAGCTTTCTTT.

The chain couples TRBV27 to TRBJ2-5, with 7 bases matching TRBD1. CDR1 is MNHEY and CDR2 is SMNVEV in the germline V gene (reference sequence). The V gene end was trimmed by 0 bases and the J gene end by 0 bases; junction bases not matched to a gene: 4. The length of the CDR3 is 16 residues. CDR3 DNA: TGTGCCAGCAGTTTATCTAAAGGGGGCTACCAAGAGACCCAGTACTTC. Translation: CASSLSKGGYQETQYF.

V is TRBV13 and J is TRBJ2-5; 9 bases align to TRBD1. The CDR3 has 15 amino acids. The germline V gene has CDR1 PRHDT and CDR2 FYEKMQ (reference sequence). V dropped 5 bases and J dropped 2; count of bases not matched to a gene: 6. Written as DNA, the CDR3 is TGTGCCAGCAGCCGAACCGGGACAGGGCAAGAGACCCAGTACTTC. Its translation: CASSRTGTGQETQYF.

The chain recombines TRBV4-1 with TRBJ1-4; D is perhaps TRBD1 (5 bases). Germline loops: CDR1 MGHRA, CDR2 YSYEKL. The V end was cut by 2 bases, the J end by 13 bases, with 8 bases between. The CDR3 contains 11 residues. The CDR3 coding sequence is TGCGCCAGCAGCCAAAGGGGACTACTGTTTTTT. It is translated as CASSQRGLLFF.

This clone was seen a single time. This chain links TRBV9 with TRBJ2-7; the match to TRBD1 covers 7 bases. The CDR3 runs 14 residues. V shed 3 bases, J shed 1 base, and the junction held 4 bases outside the gene matches. In germline, CDR1 is SGDLS, CDR2 YYNGEE. The DNA of the CDR3 is TGTGCCAGCAGCGACCGGGACAGATCCTACGAGCAGTACTTC. Its protein is CASSDRDRSYEQYF.

The V and J genes are TRBV9 and TRBJ2-5; 11 positions match TRBD2. CDR3 size: 16 residues. J was trimmed by 0 bases and V by 5 bases; bases with no gene match: 6. CDR1 SGDLS and CDR2 YYNGEE come from the germline V gene. CDR3 nucleotides: TGTGCCAGCAGTAAGATAGCGGGAGGGTACCAAGAGACCCAGTACTTC. Its protein is CASSKIAGGYQETQYF.

The chain is built from TRBV5-1 and TRBJ1-3; D is undetermined. Trimming took 2 bases from V and 3 from J, leaving 9 bases between them. Germline-derived CDR1 and CDR2 are SGHRS and YFSETQ. This CDR3 is built from 14 residues. This CDR3 is CASSLGLGGNTIYF. The CDR3 nucleotides are TGCGCCAGCAGCTTAGGACTCGGTGGAAACACCATATATTTT.

J is TRBJ1-6 and V is TRBV11-3, with 10 positions matching TRBD1. The CDR3 runs 17 residues. The germline CDR1 and CDR2 sequences are SGHNT and YENEEA. V shed 3 bases and J 7 bases; nucleotides not matched to a gene: 9. The chain's CDR3 is CASSFKGQGEGNSPLHF. The CDR3 DNA sequence: TGTGCCAGCAGCTTCAAAGGACAGGGGGAGGGAAATTCACCCCTCCACTTT.

The chain has TRBV27 and TRBJ2-2; D is possibly TRBD2 (5 bases). Trimming pared 8 bases from V and 6 bases from J, leaving 16 bases between. CDR3 size: 14 residues. The germline V gene has CDR1 MNHEY and CDR2 SMNVEV (reference sequence). CDR3 bases: TGTGCCAGCTGCTGGACTTTGGCGGCCGGGGAGCTGTTTTTT. This gives the protein CASCWTLAAGELFF.

The count of this clone is one. The chain couples TRBV19 to TRBJ2-1; 13 bases are shared with TRBD2. J gave up 3 bases and V 2 bases, and 19 bases lay outside the gene matches. The length of the CDR3 is 22 residues. CDR1 and CDR2 (germline): LNHDA, SQIVND (reference sequence). This CDR3 reads CASSIRDPRTSGGPTFYNEQFF. Written as DNA, the CDR3 is TGTGCCAGTAGTATAAGGGACCCTAGGACTAGCGGGGGCCCAACGTTCTACAATGAGCAGTTCTTC.